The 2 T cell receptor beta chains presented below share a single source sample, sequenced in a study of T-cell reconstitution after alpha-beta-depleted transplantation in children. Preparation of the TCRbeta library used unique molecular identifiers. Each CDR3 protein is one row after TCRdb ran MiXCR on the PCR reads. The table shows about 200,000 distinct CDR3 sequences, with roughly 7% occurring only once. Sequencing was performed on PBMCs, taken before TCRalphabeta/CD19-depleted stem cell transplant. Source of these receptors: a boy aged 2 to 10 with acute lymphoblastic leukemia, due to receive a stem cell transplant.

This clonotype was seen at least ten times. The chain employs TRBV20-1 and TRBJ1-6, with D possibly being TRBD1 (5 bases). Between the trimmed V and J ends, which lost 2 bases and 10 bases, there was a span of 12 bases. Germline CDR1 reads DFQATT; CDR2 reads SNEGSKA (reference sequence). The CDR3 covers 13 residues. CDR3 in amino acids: CSARLQVGSPLHF. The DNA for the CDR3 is TGCAGTGCTAGACTACAGGTCGGCTCACCCCTCCACTTT.

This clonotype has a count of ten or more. CDR3 in DNA: TGCAGTGCTGGGACTAGCGGGAGTTGGTATAGGACAGATACGCAGTATTTT. Its translation: CSAGTSGSWYRTDTQYF. The J gene is TRBJ2-3, the V gene TRBV20-1, with 14 bases identical to TRBD2. This CDR3 is built from 17 residues. The V segment lost 5 bases and the J segment 3 bases; nucleotides outside the gene matches: 10. Germline loops: CDR1 DFQATT, CDR2 SNEGSKA (reference sequence).